A selection of T cell receptor beta chains follows, all from one sample in a study of T cell responses to AZD1222 COVID-19 vaccine. Measured with immunoSEQ multiplex PCR; TCRdb has only the in-frame clones, and not every one. The sample has around 140,000 clones, under 90% seen once. The specimen comprised peripheral blood, sampled on day 0 of AZD1222 vaccination. These TCRs come from an adult in good health. Both conserved end residues are part of each CDR3. Each record gives: D gene, V gene, clone size, J gene, CDR3 DNA, CDR3 protein. A D gene is named only where the DNA matches it firmly. Clone size is shown for a subset of rows, as once, few, many or a class of expanded clone.

>TRBD1|TRBV11-3|.|TRBJ1-5
TGTGCCAGCAGCCCGGACAGGGGAGATCTATGCCAGCCCCAGCATTTT
CASSPDRGDLCQPQHF
>TRBD1|TRBV29-1|.|TRBJ1-1
TGCAGCGTTTCTGGATGGACAGGGGCGAACACTGAAGCTTTCTTT
CSVSGWTGANTEAFF
>.|TRBV18|.|TRBJ1-1
TGTGCCAGCTCACCGCTAACAGGGATCGCTGAAGCTTTCTTT
CASSPLTGIAEAFF
>.|TRBV3-1/TRBV3-2|.|TRBJ2-7
TGTGCCAGCAGCCATCGGTCTTACGAGCAGTACTTC
CASSHRSYEQYF
>.|TRBV19|.|TRBJ1-5
TGTGCCAGTAGTATAGTCAGGGATCAGCCCCAGCATTTT
CASSIVRDQPQHF
>.|TRBV6-2/TRBV6-3|.|TRBJ1-5
TGTGCCAGCAGTGGGGGAAGGTCTCAGCCCCAGCATTTT
CASSGGRSQPQHF
>.|TRBV5-4|.|TRBJ1-1
TGTGCCAGCAGCCCCTTGGGGGGCACTGAAGCTTTCTTT
CASSPLGGTEAFF
>TRBD1|TRBV28|.|TRBJ1-5
TGTGCCAGCCACAGGGGCAGGGGGGAGCCCCAGCATTTT
CASHRGRGEPQHF
>.|TRBV11-2|.|TRBJ2-1
TGTGCCAGCAGCTTATTTTATGGGGGGGCGAATAATGAGCAGTTCTTC
CASSLFYGGANNEQFF
>.|TRBV6-5|.|TRBJ1-2
TGTGCCAGCGGCAAACCGCATGGCTACACCTTC
CASGKPHGYTF
>.|TRBV7-9|.|TRBJ1-4
TGTGCCAGCAGCTTGTTGGGGGAGGGAAAACTGTTTTTT
CASSLLGEGKLFF
>.|TRBV30|.|TRBJ1-2
TGTGCCTGGAGTGACAGGGAGGGCTACACCTTC
CAWSDREGYTF
>TRBD1|TRBV24-1|once|TRBJ2-7
TGTGCCACCAGTGATAGTTATCGGACAGGGGGCTTCGAGCAGTACTTC
CATSDSYRTGGFEQYF
>.|TRBV7-2|.|TRBJ2-1
TGTGCCAGCAGCAGACTATCGAGCTCCTACAATGAGCAGTTCTTC
CASSRLSSSYNEQFF
>.|TRBV7-9|.|TRBJ1-1
TGTGCCAGCAGCTTAGTTCAAAGGGGGTCCACTGAAGCTTTCTTT
CASSLVQRGSTEAFF
>.|TRBV15|.|TRBJ2-1
TGTGCCACCAGCAGACAGGGTGATGAGCAGTTCTTC
CATSRQGDEQFF
>.|TRBV27|.|TRBJ2-5
TGTGCCAGCAGTTTACGCCCCCAGACTTCGGGGGTAGGAGAGACCCAGTACTTC
CASSLRPQTSGVGETQYF
>.|TRBV4-2|few|TRBJ1-2
TGTGCCAGCAGCCCGCCGGGGGGCTATGGCTACACCTTC
CASSPPGGYGYTF
>TRBD2|TRBV2|.|TRBJ2-5
TGTGCCAGCAGTGGGGAGGGAGAGACCCAGTACTTC
CASSGEGETQYF
>.|TRBV5-1|.|TRBJ1-2
TGCGCCAGCAGCCCACAATTAGGGACGGACTATGGCTACACCTTC
CASSPQLGTDYGYTF
>.|TRBV5-6|few|TRBJ1-2
TGTGCCAGCAGCTTTATCCAAGGGGATATAGGTTATGGCTACACCTTC
CASSFIQGDIGYGYTF
>.|TRBV4-3|.|TRBJ1-2
TGCGCCAGCAGCCCCCTCCCCCAAGAGGTAGGCTATGGCTACACCTTC
CASSPLPQEVGYGYTF
>TRBD1|TRBV10-2|.|TRBJ1-2
TGCGCCAGCAATCAGGGGACAGCCTATGGCTACACCTTC
CASNQGTAYGYTF
>TRBD1|TRBV28|.|TRBJ1-3
TGTGCCAGCAGTGCTGGGGACAGGGCTCTCTCTGGAAACACCATATATTTT
CASSAGDRALSGNTIYF
>TRBD2|TRBV7-8|.|TRBJ2-7
TGTGCCAGCAGCTTAGTGGCTAGCGGGGGACACGAGCAGTACTTC
CASSLVASGGHEQYF
>.|TRBV7-8|few|TRBJ2-3
TGTGCCAGCAGCTTACGAGCAAGGACAGATACGCAGTATTTT
CASSLRARTDTQYF